This T cell receptor (beta chain) was recorded in a study of regulatory T cells in long-lasting Graves disease. With V trimmed by 11 bases and J by 5 bases, 9 bases remained unmatched. The CDR3 contains 14 residues. Germline V lookup: CDR1 SGHTA, CDR2 FQGTGA. As to time point: newly diagnosed GD, antithyroid drugs for less than 3 months. RNA isolated from PBMCs was used to make the TCR library. Study findings and constraints: Analysis covered peripheral blood alone, not thyroid tissue.

With iRepertoire HTBI primers and Arm-PCR of CDR3 regions, TCR beta libraries were built. TCRdb called the multiplex PCR reads again in MiXCR, with one record for every CDR3 protein. The table has roughly 400,000 distinct CDR3 sequences, less than 20% seen once. This clonotype was seen more than once but under ten times. Its antigen is undetermined. This same sample was also part of a study on T cells in Graves' hyperthyroidism and ophthalmopathy. That paper notes: Calling Graves' hyperthyroidism stable meant ophthalmopathy did not progress within 18 months. Uncontrolled infections, other autoimmune diseases, pregnancy or lactation led to exclusion of patients.

The chain joins TRBV7-3 to TRBJ2-3, with 11 bases fitting TRBD2. The TCR sequence derives from a woman aged 18-29 years with Graves disease. The starting material was peripheral blood mononuclear cells (PBMCs), obtained at new diagnosis, from a patient treated with antithyroid drugs. The CDR3 here is CAGDSGRAEDTQYF. For the CDR3, the DNA is TGTGCCGGGGATAGCGGGAGGGCCGAAGATACGCAGTATTTT.